This T cell receptor beta chain was documented in a study of spatial heterogeneity in lung cancer. The germline V gene has CDR1 LNHNV and CDR2 YYDKDF (reference sequence). The CDR3 is made up of 14 amino acids. The V end was cut by 2 bases, the J end by 3 bases, with 8 bases between. There are many counts of this clonotype. TCRdb processed the 5' RACE reads anew with MiXCR; each CDR3 protein has one entry. This table holds about 36,000 distinct CDR3 sequences, approximately 8% found once. Time point in this sample: blood at routine non-recurrence follow-up after resection. The TCR originated in a male donor with early-stage non-small cell lung cancer. The source was PBMCs, collected at follow-up. The chain uses TRBV15 and TRBJ2-1; D might be TRBD1 (6 bases). CDR3 sequence reads: CATSRNRDYNEQFF. The DNA of the CDR3 is TGTGCCACCAGCAGAAACAGGGACTACAATGAGCAGTTCTTC.